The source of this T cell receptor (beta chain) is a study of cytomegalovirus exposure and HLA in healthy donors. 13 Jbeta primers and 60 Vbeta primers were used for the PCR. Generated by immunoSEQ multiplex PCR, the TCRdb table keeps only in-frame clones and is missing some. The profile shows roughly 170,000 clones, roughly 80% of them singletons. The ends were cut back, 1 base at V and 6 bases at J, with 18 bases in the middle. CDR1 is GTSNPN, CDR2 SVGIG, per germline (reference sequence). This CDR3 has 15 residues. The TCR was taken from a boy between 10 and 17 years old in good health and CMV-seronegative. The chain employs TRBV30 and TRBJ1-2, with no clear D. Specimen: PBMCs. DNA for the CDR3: TGTGCCTGGAGTGCACCTAAGTCCTTCGGGAATGGCTACACCTTC. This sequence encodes CAWSAPKSFGNGYTF.